The rows below give T cell receptor beta chains drawn from one sample of a study of T cell responses to AZD1222 COVID-19 vaccine. Assay: immunoSEQ multiplex PCR; the TCRdb copy retains only in-frame clones and omits some. The sample has about 180,000 clones; around 90% are singletons. The source material was peripheral blood, sampled 28 days after the second AZD1222 dose. The receptors shown here come from an adult who received the AZD1222 COVID-19 vaccine. CDR3s include the opening cysteine and the closing phenylalanine or tryptophan. D genes are given only for firm matches. Part of the rows lack a size; the others show once, few, many or a class for expanded clones.

V gene	D gene	clone size	J gene	CDR3 DNA	CDR3 protein
TRBV10-2	TRBD1	-	TRBJ2-3	TGCGCCAGCAGTAGGACAGGGGAGGCCACAGATACGCAGTATTTT	CASSRTGEATDTQYF
TRBV4-1	-	-	TRBJ1-5	TGCGCCAGCAGCCAAGAATCACCCGCCTACAATCAGCCCCAGCATTTT	CASSQESPAYNQPQHF
TRBV2	-	-	TRBJ1-2	TGTGCCAGCATCGGAGGGCAGGTTAATACCTATGGCTACACCTTC	CASIGGQVNTYGYTF
TRBV6-5	TRBD2	-	TRBJ2-5	TGTGCCAGCAGTTACTCGAGGCTAGCGGGGCAAGAGACCCAGTACTTC	CASSYSRLAGQETQYF
TRBV6-2/TRBV6-3	-	-	TRBJ1-2	TGTGCCAGCAGCGGGGAGGTTAGGCGCTACACCTTC	CASSGEVRRYTF
TRBV7-8	-	-	TRBJ2-4	TGTGCCAGCAGCCCCGCGGGTCTCCTAGCCAAAAACATTCAGTACTTC	CASSPAGLLAKNIQYF
TRBV7-2	-	-	TRBJ2-7	TGTGCCAGCAGCTTATTCTTAGTTTCCTACGAGCAGTACTTC	CASSLFLVSYEQYF
TRBV3-1/TRBV3-2	-	-	TRBJ2-1	TGTGCCAGCAGCCAAGGTAGGTCTACCGAGCAGTTCTTC	CASSQGRSTEQFF
TRBV7-2	TRBD1	once	TRBJ1-4	TGTGCCAGCAGCTTCTTCAGGACAGGGCAGAATGAAAAACTGTTTTTT	CASSFFRTGQNEKLFF
TRBV28	TRBD1	once	TRBJ1-6	TGTGCCAGCGGGACAGGGATTAATTCACCCCTCCACTTT	CASGTGINSPLHF
TRBV3-1/TRBV3-2	TRBD2	-	TRBJ2-5	TGTGCCAGCAGCCAAGCACTAGCGGGGGGTCAAGAGACCCAGTACTTC	CASSQALAGGQETQYF
TRBV5-6	-	-	TRBJ1-3	TGTGCCAGCAGCCTTGGGGGGGCCCCTGGAAACACCATATATTTT	CASSLGGAPGNTIYF
TRBV6-6	-	-	TRBJ2-1	TGTGCCAGCAGTCCTAGCGAAGAGCAGTTCTTC	CASSPSEEQFF
TRBV19	-	-	TRBJ1-2	TGTGCCAGTTCGATGGACGGCTACTATGGCTACACCTTC	CASSMDGYYGYTF
TRBV14	-	-	TRBJ2-3	TGTGCCAGCAGCCGACTACTTCCCGGGACAACCCCAGATACGCAGTATTTT	CASSRLLPGTTPDTQYF
TRBV30	-	-	TRBJ2-1	TGTGCCTGGAAGGAACTGGGCCTCTACAATGAGCAGTTCTTC	CAWKELGLYNEQFF
TRBV3-1/TRBV3-2	-	once	TRBJ1-5	TGTGCCAGCAGGAACAGGGCGAGTCAGCCCCAGCATTTT	CASRNRASQPQHF
TRBV27	TRBD2	-	TRBJ2-3	TGTGCCAGCAGATCCCTGGCGGGAGGGATTACAGATACGCAGTATTTT	CASRSLAGGITDTQYF
TRBV4-1	-	-	TRBJ1-5	TGCGCCAGCAGCCAAGGGGAAGGGGCTCAGCCCCAGCATTTT	CASSQGEGAQPQHF
TRBV5-4	-	-	TRBJ2-1	TGTGCCAGCAGCTTTCCCCCGGGGGCCGCCTACAATGAGCAGTTCTTC	CASSFPPGAAYNEQFF
TRBV5-4	TRBD2	-	TRBJ2-6	TGTGCCAGCAGCCCCCGGGGGGGACCTGGGGCCAACGTCCTGACTTTC	CASSPRGGPGANVLTF
TRBV19	TRBD1	-	TRBJ1-2	TGTGCCAGTAGCCCACAGGGGGCGCGTGGCTACACCTTC	CASSPQGARGYTF
TRBV5-1	TRBD2	-	TRBJ2-2	TGCGCCAGCAGCTTGTCTCCGGGGGGTAACACCGGGGAGCTGTTTTTT	CASSLSPGGNTGELFF
TRBV18	-	-	TRBJ1-5	TGTGCCAGCTCAGGGGACGCCCTGGGGAATCAGCCCCAGCATTTT	CASSGDALGNQPQHF
TRBV11-2	TRBD2	-	TRBJ2-3	TGTGCCAGCAGCCTCGGGACTAGCGGACGCACAGATACGCAGTATTTT	CASSLGTSGRTDTQYF
TRBV5-8	TRBD2	-	TRBJ2-2	TGTGCCAGCAGGGACACCGGGACTACGAACACCGGGGAGCTGTTTTTT	CASRDTGTTNTGELFF
TRBV28	-	once	TRBJ1-1	TGTGCCAGCAGTTTCCCCCCACAATTTGAAGCTTTCTTT	CASSFPPQFEAFF
TRBV7-8	-	-	TRBJ2-7	TGTGCCAGCAGCTTAGGACTAGATCCCTACGAGCAGTACTTC	CASSLGLDPYEQYF
TRBV21-1	-	once	TRBJ2-2	TGTGCCAGCTCCGAGGGGGACAGGGGCCCCCTAGGCGAAACCGGGGAGCTGTTTTTT	CASSEGDRGPLGETGELFF
TRBV6-1	-	once	TRBJ1-2	TGTGCCAGCAGCGAAGATGTAGGCAGGTCGAATGGCTACACCTTC	CASSEDVGRSNGYTF
TRBV11-1	-	-	TRBJ2-3	TGTGCCAGCAGCTTAGGGGTCTGGGGCCACACAGATACGCAGTATTTT	CASSLGVWGHTDTQYF
TRBV6-4	-	-	TRBJ1-4	TGTGCCAGCAGTGGACAGGCTGCTAATGAAAAACTGTTTTTT	CASSGQAANEKLFF
TRBV10-3	-	-	TRBJ1-2	TGTGCCATCAGTGACCCGGCAGGGAGCTATGGCTACACCTTC	CAISDPAGSYGYTF
TRBV3-1/TRBV3-2	-	-	TRBJ2-7	TGTGCCAGCAGCCATGCCCGAGGGCGGTACGAGCAGTACTTC	CASSHARGRYEQYF
TRBV25-1	-	-	TRBJ1-1	TGTGCCAGCAGTGCGTCGTTGGGGACTGAAGCTTTCTTT	CASSASLGTEAFF
TRBV6-5	TRBD1	-	TRBJ1-6	TGTGCCAGCCGGGGACAGGGAAATTCACCCCTCCACTTT	CASRGQGNSPLHF
TRBV3-1/TRBV3-2	TRBD1	-	TRBJ1-2	TGTGCCAGCAGCCAGATGACAGGGGGTGGCTACACCTTC	CASSQMTGGGYTF
TRBV3-1/TRBV3-2	TRBD1	-	TRBJ1-5	TGTGCCAGCAGCCCCGGACAGGTTAATCAGCCCCAGCATTTT	CASSPGQVNQPQHF
TRBV27	TRBD1	-	TRBJ2-5	TGTGCCAGCAGTTTAGGGGTGGGACAGCAAGAGACCCAGTACTTC	CASSLGVGQQETQYF
TRBV6-4	-	-	TRBJ2-3	TGTGCCAGCAAACTTAGCAATGGCGGAACAGATACGCAGTATTTT	CASKLSNGGTDTQYF
TRBV30	-	-	TRBJ1-4	TGTGCCTGGAGTGGGAGGGGAGGGAATGAAAAACTGTTTTTT	CAWSGRGGNEKLFF
TRBV6-2/TRBV6-3	-	once	TRBJ2-7	TGTGCCAGCAGTTATATTAGGGCCTCTGAGGAGCAGTACTTC	CASSYIRASEEQYF